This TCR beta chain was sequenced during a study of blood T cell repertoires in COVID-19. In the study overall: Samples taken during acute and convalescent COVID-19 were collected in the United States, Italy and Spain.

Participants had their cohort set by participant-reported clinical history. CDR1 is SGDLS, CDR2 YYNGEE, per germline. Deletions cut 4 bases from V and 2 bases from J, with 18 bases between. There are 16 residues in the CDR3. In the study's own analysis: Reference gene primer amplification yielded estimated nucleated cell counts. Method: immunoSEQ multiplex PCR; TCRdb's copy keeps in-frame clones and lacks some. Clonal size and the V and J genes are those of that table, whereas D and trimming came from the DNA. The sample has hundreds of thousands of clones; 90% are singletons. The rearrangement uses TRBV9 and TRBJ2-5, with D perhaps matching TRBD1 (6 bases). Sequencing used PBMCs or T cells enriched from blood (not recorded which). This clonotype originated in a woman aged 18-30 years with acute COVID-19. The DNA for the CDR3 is TGTGCCAGCAGCCCCTCCCCGGACAGCCAGCAAGAGACCCAGTACTTC. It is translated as CASSPSPDSQQETQYF. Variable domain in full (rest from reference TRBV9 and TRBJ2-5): DSGVTQTPKHLITATGQRVTLRCSPRSGDLSVYWYQQSLDQGLQFLIQYYNGEERAKGNILERFSAQQFPDLHSELNLSSLELGDSALYFCASSPSPDSQQETQYFGPGTRLLVL.